The TCR beta chain described here comes from a study of blood T cell repertoires in COVID-19. Study-wide background: From the United States, Italy and Spain came samples of acute and convalescent COVID-19.

CDR3 length: 14 residues. V lost 2 bases, J lost 2 bases, and 9 bases lay in between. The germline V gene has CDR1 MNHNS and CDR2 SASEGT. Data came from immunoSEQ multiplex PCR; TCRdb stores just in-frame clones and leaves some out. The repertoire holds about 280,000 clones, with 90% as singletons. This chain connects TRBV6-1 to TRBJ1-1; tentatively, D is TRBD1 (6 bases). The sequencing sample was made of PBMCs or T cells enriched from blood (not recorded which). This TCR was recovered from a woman aged 18 to 35 with acute COVID-19. CDR3: CASSEYGGNTEAFF. As DNA, the CDR3 is TGTGCCAGCAGTGAATATGGGGGCAACACTGAAGCTTTCTTT.